The T cell receptor beta chain described here comes from a study of blood T cell repertoires in COVID-19. The CDR3 has 12 amino acids. In germline, CDR1 is MDHEN, CDR2 SYDVKM. V lost 3 bases, J lost 7 bases, and 2 bases stayed unmatched. Participant age was roughly 18 to 89 years, and participants resided in about 25 US areas. Participant-given clinical history determined each cohort assignment. In regard to this clone: The same CDR3 can be traced to other DNA sequences in this sample.

In the authors' methods: By means of reference gene primer amplification, nucleated cell counts were estimated. Sequenced by immunoSEQ multiplex PCR; TCRdb stores in-frame clones only, minus some. V, J and clone size were drawn from that table, and D and trimming were deduced from the DNA. The sample has hundreds of thousands of clones, 88% seen once. The receptor was isolated from a woman in her forties or fifties who had recovered from COVID-19. The chain links TRBV28 to TRBJ1-2, with TRBD1 identical over 7 bases. Sequenced: PBMCs or T cells enriched from blood (not recorded which). The CDR3 is CASSFQGVGYTF. The CDR3 DNA sequence: TGTGCCAGCAGTTTCCAGGGGGTTGGCTACACCTTC.